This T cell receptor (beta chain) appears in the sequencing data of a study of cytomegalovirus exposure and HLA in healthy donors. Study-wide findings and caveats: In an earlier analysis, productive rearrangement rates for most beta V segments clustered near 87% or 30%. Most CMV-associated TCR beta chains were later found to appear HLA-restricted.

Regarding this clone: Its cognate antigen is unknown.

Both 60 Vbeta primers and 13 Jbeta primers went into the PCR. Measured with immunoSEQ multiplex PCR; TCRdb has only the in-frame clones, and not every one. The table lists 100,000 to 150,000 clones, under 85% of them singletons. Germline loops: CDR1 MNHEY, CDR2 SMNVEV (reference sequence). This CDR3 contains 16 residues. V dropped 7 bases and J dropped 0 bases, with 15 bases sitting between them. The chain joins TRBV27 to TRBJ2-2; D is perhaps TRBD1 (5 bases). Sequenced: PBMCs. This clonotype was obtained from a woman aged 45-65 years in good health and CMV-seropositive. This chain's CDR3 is CASTRRGRSNTGELFF. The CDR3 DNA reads TGTGCCAGCACCAGAAGGGGCAGATCGAACACCGGGGAGCTGTTTTTT.